This T cell receptor beta chain was recovered during a study of breast tumors, draining lymph nodes, adjacent tissues. MiXCR was run by TCRdb on the multiplex PCR reads, yielding one entry per CDR3 protein. The sample includes roughly 110,000 distinct CDR3 sequences, 30% seen only once; the top ten take approximately 5%. The lymph nodes were axillary draining lymph nodes from breast cancer patients. Study observations and caveats: Tumor T cell lymph node origin was a supported hypothesis, not proven. Tumor TCR diversity was below lymph nodes but above nontumor tissue. Luminal-like breast cancer showed significantly higher tumor–nontumor repertoire similarity than basal-like. Findings are consistent with lymph node origin and intratumoral expansion of most tumor T cells.

This clonotype was picked up a small number of times. What it binds is unknown. The CDR3 extends over 12 amino acids. Germline values: CDR1 MNHEY, CDR2 SVGAGI. Trimming shortened V by 9 bases and J by 0 bases, and 8 bases separated the two germline ends. The TCR was taken from a female donor with breast cancer. Some clones in this sample may be carry-over from other donors' samples. Sequencing input: axillary lymph node tissue. The V and J genes are TRBV6-5 and TRBJ2-5; a weak D match, TRBD1 (6 bases). The CDR3 nucleotides are TGTGCCAGTCGGACAGACCAAGAGACCCAGTACTTC. Its protein is CASRTDQETQYF.